Described below is a single TCR beta chain sequence and its context. The antigen is undetermined. The V end lost 2 bases, the J end lost 4 bases, and 11 bases lay between the germline ends. This CDR3 is built from 14 residues. Germline CDR1 and CDR2: MDHEN and SYDVKM. This sample was included in a study of identifying expanded T cells in peripheral blood. Healthy donors had no documented immune events, such as infections, while sampled. The study, taken as a whole, reports: Over two and four weeks, about 15 and 19 clones changed, versus around 1.2 between replicates. Across healthy donors, higher total template counts meant significantly greater approximately two-week count variance.

Produced via immunoSEQ multiplex PCR; TCRdb's table is partial and in-frame only. The profile shows around 100,000 clones, approximately 88% of them singletons. The chain has TRBV28 and TRBJ1-1, with D possibly TRBD1 on 6 matching bases. This TCR was sampled from a person aged 18 to 75 in good health. The specimen sequenced was blood. This CDR3 is CASSLHTGPTEAFF. The CDR3 coding sequence is TGTGCCAGCAGTTTACACACAGGGCCCACTGAAGCTTTCTTT.